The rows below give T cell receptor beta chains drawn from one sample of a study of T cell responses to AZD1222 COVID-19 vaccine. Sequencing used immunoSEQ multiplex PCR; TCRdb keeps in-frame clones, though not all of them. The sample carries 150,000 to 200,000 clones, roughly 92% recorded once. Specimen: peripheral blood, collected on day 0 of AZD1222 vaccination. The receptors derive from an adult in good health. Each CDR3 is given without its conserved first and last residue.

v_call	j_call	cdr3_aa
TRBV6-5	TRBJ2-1	ASRLAGGGNEQF
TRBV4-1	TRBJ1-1	ASSQARAVNTEAF
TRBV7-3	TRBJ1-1	ASSTNSYTEAF
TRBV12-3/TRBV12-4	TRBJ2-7	ASSFAASYEQY
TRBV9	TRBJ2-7	ASSVLAQSSYEQY
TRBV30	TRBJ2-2	AWSSGGIRTGELF
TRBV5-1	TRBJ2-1	ASSLGERTNEQF
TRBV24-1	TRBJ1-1	ATSDFRGGNTEAF
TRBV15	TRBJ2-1	ATSATSNEQF
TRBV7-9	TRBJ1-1	ASSNSLMNTEAF
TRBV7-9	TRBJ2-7	ASSLVPGSPSYEQY
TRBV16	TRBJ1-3	ASSQSYPGPPTRQDHGNTIY
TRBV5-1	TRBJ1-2	ASSLQGNYGYT
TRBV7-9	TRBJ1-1	ASSLGGFDEAF
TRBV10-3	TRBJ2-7	AISVNSYEQY
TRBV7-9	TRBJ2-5	ASSFSGTQETQY
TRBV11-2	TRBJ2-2	ASSFWDGGAGELF
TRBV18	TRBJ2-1	ASSPSSGDYNEQF
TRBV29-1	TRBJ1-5	SVGMGLGQPQH
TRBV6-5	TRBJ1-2	ASRGDSLYGYT
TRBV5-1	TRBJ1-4	ASSPLLGVENEKLF
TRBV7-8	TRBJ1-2	ASSSQQGAEGYT
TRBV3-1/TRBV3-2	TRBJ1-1	ASSQGLSEAF
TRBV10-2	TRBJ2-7	ASTFSGGGEQY
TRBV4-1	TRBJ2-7	ASRGTGPAEQY
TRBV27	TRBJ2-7	ASSLTGPTGDYEQY
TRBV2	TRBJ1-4	ASSEDAGANEKLF
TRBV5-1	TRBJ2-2	ASSKGLAGTGELF
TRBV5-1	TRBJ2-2	ASRPASFTGELF
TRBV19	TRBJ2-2	ASSIVTSGTGELF
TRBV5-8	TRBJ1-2	ASLPGFSINYGYT
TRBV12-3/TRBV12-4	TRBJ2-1	ASNDSDEQF
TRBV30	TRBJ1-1	AWKGTHTEAF
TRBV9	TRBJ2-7	ASSRGVGIYEQY
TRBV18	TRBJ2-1	ASSKGSYNEQF
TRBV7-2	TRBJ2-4	ASSLRGSLAKNIQY
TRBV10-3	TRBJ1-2	ATHGGESYGYT
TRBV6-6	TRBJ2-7	ASRFRDRGYEQY
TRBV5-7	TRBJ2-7	ASSLEAGEGEQY
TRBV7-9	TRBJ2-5	ASSPPRRAQETQY
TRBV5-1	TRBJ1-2	ASRSRVGANYGYT
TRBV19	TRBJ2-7	ASSPQSGSAYEQY
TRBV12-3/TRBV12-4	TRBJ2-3	ASSFRPADTQY
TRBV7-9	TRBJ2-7	ASSLAPTGAYYEQY
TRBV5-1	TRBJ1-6	ASSLGLQGSPLH